The T cell receptor (beta chain) under discussion was sequenced for a study of CD8 T cells in Susac syndrome. A remark on this clonotype: The antigen is not known.

Trimming at V came to 0 bases and at J to 4 bases, leaving 6 bases not matched to a gene. Germline V lookup: CDR1 MGHRA, CDR2 YSYEKL. This CDR3 contains 17 residues. TEMRA cells were FACS-enriched, with CD8+ and CD4+ T cells isolated negatively. The authors reverse transcribed roughly 0.5 to 1 ug RNA with random hexamers. Coverage of TCR beta CDR3 amplification by immunoSEQ multiplex PCR extended to 54 Vbeta and 13 Jbeta. From the immunoSEQ multiplex PCR reads, TCRdb called clonotypes with MiXCR, one entry per CDR3 protein. This sample has 150,000 to 200,000 distinct CDR3 sequences, with approximately 93% found just once. Study-level points and caveats: In its TCR sequencing and HLA analysis, the study acknowledged that the number of individuals was relatively small.

Sequenced: CD4+ T cells from PBMCs. The TCR comes from a human donor with multiple sclerosis. The genes are TRBV4-1 and TRBJ2-5; 12 positions agree with TRBD2. The CDR3 DNA reads as TGCGCCAGCAGCCAAGATAGGATGGGACTAGCGGGAGAGACCCAGTACTTC. Encoded protein: CASSQDRMGLAGETQYF.